This record concerns one T cell receptor (beta chain) sequence. The specificity of this receptor is unknown. Base qualities are not recorded, but no much larger clone differs from it by a single base. The TCR beta CDR3 regions were amplified from the RNA transcripts. For the first round of RT-PCR on the TCR CDR3, the HTBI primer set was used together with the Qiagen OneStep RT-PCR kit. The libraries were constructed in a second round of multiplex PCR and then size-selected and purified. Libraries were sequenced paired-end with 100 bp reads on an Illumina HiSeq2000. The published analysis was carried out like this. SOAPnuke was used to process the raw data, removing reads that contained adapters or uncalled bases, had a mean Phred below 15, or lacked an exact match to the constant primer or identifier. COPE v1.2.5 was used to merge high-quality paired reads, and clonotypes were defined as unique nucleotide sequences. MiTCR v1.1 was used to align the clonotypes against IMGT TRBV, TRBD and TRBJ reference segments. Analysis was restricted to V-J combinations with a frequency above 0.0001, which covered over 98% of repertoires. The TCS score was defined as F50 (clonal expansion) divided by E x V (chaos), with BLOSUM62-based TCRdist calculated between CDR3 peptides within each V-J. Welch's t-statistics and random forest reduced fewer than 550 V-J features to 10 to 15, which were used in a naive Bayes classifier (R e1071). Thyroid-blood repertoire similarity was quantified with the Morisita-Horn index. Using fastp trimming at Q25 and MiXCR clonotype assembly, TCRdb reanalyzed the public sequencing data and kept in-frame beta chains. Merged by CDR3 protein, the rows form single entries marked with the most common genes and DNA. In this record, the V and J calls reflect TCRdb's handling and not the investigators' own analysis. For this sample the table gives about 55,000 distinct CDR3 sequences, of which about 53% were detected only once. The ten largest make up 2.5% to 3.5% of the sample.

The data belong to a study of T cells in Graves' hyperthyroidism and ophthalmopathy (dated by TCRdb to the late 2010s). Background on the whole study: Peripheral blood was collected at initial diagnosis, before any treatment. The 100 discovery patients were randomly split 7:3 into training and test sets. Thyroid tissue and blood T-cell repertoires from six or seven Graves' hyperthyroidism patients were also compared in the study. Once sampling was done, hyperthyroidism patients were given methimazole at a starting dose of 30 mg daily, whereas ophthalmopathy patients were given high-dose intravenous methylprednisolone. To identify distinguishing TCR V-J signatures, a discovery cohort of 100 or so patients was used, comprising some 43 with Graves' ophthalmopathy and around 60 with stable Graves' hyperthyroidism. TCR Vbeta CDR3 sequencing of 120 to 150 peripheral blood samples (43 ophthalmopathy, about 75 hyperthyroidism and approximately 17 progressor patients) is reported in the paper. Prospective prediction of ophthalmopathy was tested in an independent validation cohort of 18 to 20 hyperthyroidism patients and around 16 patients who later progressed to ophthalmopathy. Overall results and qualifications from the work: In validation, the model predicted progression to ophthalmopathy a median of roughly 6.5 months before onset, with about 71% sensitivity and 72.22% specificity. Blood samples also contained most of the expanded thyroid clonotypes (frequency above 0.001), which suggests that blood repertoires may reflect thyroid immune responses. In cross-validation, a model built on a 13 V-J signature told ophthalmopathy apart from stable hyperthyroidism with 85% to 90% sensitivity and around 81% specificity, and in testing the same model reached 80%/75%. Sample size was not statistically predetermined, and blinding of investigators to group allocation was not performed.

In the ophthalmopathy patients, disease was moderately to severely active, with a Clinical Activity Score of 3 or more, a NOSPECS grade of 4 or more, and a duration of less than 3 months. Patients with uncontrolled infections, other autoimmune diseases, pregnancy or lactation were excluded. Clinical symptoms, serum thyroxine and TRAb, thyroid ultrasound, and orbital computed tomography formed the basis for the diagnoses. Ficoll-Paque density gradient centrifugation was used to isolate PBMCs from around 9.1 ml of fresh peripheral blood. Trizol reagent was used to extract total RNA, and RNA quality was then checked on an Agilent 2100 Bioanalyzer. The junction carries 7 bases between V and J, which are trimmed by 1 base and 4 bases respectively. Reading the germline V gene gives CDR1 SGHVS and CDR2 FQNEAQ. The CDR3 goes from the cysteine to the phenylalanine over 13 residues. CDR3 DNA is the only sequence kept; it has 39 bases, read in frame from the first base.

Sequencing was performed on blood. This receptor was taken from a woman aged 60 to 75 with Graves' ophthalmopathy. This sequence uses TRBV7-8 and TRBJ2-5; possibly the D gene is TRBD1, per 5 matching bases. Read as DNA, the sequence is TGTGCCAGCAGCTTAGAGGGGCGAGAGACCCAGTACTTC. This encodes CASSLEGRETQYF.